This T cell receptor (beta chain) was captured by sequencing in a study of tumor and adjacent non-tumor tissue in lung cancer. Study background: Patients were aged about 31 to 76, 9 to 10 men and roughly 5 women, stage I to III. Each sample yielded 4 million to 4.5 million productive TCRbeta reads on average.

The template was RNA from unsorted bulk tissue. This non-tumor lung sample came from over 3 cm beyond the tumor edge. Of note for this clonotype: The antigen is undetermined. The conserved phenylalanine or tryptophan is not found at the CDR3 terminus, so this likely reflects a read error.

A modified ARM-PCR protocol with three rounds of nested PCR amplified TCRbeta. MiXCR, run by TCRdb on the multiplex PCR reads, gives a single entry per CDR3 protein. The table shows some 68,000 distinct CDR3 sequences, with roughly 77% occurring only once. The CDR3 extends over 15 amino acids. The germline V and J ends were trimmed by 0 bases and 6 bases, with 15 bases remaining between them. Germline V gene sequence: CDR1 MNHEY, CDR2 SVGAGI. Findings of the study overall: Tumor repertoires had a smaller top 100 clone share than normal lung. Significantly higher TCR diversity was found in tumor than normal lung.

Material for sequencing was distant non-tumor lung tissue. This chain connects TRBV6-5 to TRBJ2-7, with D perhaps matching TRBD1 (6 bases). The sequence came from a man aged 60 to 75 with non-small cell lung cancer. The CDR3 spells CASSYSRQETAEQYS. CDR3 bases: TGTGCCAGCAGTTACTCGAGACAGGAGACGGCCGAGCAGTACTCC.